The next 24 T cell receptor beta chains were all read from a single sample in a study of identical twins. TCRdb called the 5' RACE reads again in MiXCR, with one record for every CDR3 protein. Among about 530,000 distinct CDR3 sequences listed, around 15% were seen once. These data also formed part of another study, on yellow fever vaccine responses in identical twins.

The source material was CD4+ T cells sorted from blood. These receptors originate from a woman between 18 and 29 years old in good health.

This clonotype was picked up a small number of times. CDR3 nucleotide sequence: TGCGCCAGCAGTGAAAGGGGGGCAGCTCTTAACTATGGCTACACCTTC. Its protein product is CASSERGAALNYGYTF. The chain uses TRBV10-1 and TRBJ1-2, with a weak D call TRBD1 (6 bases). The CDR3 covers 16 residues. Trimming took 3 bases from V and 1 from J, leaving 15 bases between them. Germline V gene lookup returns CDR1 WNHNN and CDR2 SYGVQD (reference sequence).

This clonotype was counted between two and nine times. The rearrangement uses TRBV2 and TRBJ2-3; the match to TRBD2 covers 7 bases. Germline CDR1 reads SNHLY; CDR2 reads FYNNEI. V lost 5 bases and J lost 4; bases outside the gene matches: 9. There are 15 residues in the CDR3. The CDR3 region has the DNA TGTGCCAGCAGTCCTCGGCGGGAGCGGGCAGATACGCAGTATTTT. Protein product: CASSPRRERADTQYF.

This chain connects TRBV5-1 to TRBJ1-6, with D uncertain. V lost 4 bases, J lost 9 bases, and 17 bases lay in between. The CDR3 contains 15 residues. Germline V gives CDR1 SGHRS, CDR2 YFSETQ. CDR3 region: CASSPETVLGSPLHF. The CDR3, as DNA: TGCGCCAGCAGCCCGGAAACAGTCCTTGGTTCACCCCTCCACTTT.

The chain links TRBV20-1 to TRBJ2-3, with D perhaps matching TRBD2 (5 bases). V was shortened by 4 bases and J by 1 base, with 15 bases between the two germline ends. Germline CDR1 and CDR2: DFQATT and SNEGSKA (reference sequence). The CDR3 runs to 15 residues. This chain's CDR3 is CSATRGGAGTDTQYF. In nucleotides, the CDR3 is TGCAGTGCTACCCGAGGAGGAGCCGGCACAGATACGCAGTATTTT.

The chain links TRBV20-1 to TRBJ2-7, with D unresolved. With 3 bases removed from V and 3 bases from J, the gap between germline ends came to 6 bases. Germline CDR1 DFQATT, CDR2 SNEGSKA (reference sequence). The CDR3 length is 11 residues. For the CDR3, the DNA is TGCAGTGCTAGGTATATCTACGAGCAGTACTTC. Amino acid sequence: CSARYIYEQYF.

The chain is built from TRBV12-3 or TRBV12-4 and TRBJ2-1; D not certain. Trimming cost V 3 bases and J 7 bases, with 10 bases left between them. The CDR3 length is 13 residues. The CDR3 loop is CASSFLVMNEQFF. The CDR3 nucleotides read TGTGCCAGCAGTTTCTTGGTGATGAATGAGCAGTTCTTC.

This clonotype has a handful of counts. DNA for the CDR3: TGTGCCAGCAGTTACGGGGGCCCGCAAAATGAGCAGTTCTTC. It encodes CASSYGGPQNEQFF. The chain uses TRBV6-2 or TRBV6-3 and TRBJ2-1, with a tentative D call TRBD1 (6 bases). V gave up 2 bases and J gave up 7 bases, with 12 bases separating them. Germline CDR1 and CDR2: MNHEY and SVGEGT. CDR3 length: 14 residues.

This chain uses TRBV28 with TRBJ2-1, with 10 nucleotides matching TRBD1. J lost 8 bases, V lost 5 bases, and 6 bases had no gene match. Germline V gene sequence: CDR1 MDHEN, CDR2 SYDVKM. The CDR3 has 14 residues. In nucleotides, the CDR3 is TGTGCCAGCAGTGAGACAGGGGGCCTCGATGAGCAGTTCTTC. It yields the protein CASSETGGLDEQFF.

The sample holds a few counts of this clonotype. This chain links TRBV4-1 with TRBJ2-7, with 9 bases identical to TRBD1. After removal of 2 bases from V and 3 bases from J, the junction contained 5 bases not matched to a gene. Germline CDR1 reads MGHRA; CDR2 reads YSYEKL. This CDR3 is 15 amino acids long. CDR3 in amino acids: CASSQQPGQGYEQYF. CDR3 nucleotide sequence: TGCGCCAGCAGCCAACAGCCGGGACAGGGCTACGAGCAGTACTTC.

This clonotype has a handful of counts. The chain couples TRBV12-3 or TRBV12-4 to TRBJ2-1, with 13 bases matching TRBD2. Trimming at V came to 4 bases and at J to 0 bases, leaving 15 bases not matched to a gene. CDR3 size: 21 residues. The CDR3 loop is CASSSVLRGLAGPSSYNEQFF. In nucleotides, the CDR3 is TGTGCCAGCAGTTCCGTCCTTCGGGGACTAGCGGGGCCGAGCTCCTACAATGAGCAGTTCTTC.

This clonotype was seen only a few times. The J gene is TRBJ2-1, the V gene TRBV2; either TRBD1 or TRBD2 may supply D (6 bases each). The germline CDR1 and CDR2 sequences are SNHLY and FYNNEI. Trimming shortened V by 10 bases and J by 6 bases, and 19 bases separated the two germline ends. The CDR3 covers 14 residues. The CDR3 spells CAKSLGGQGNEQFF. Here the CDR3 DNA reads TGTGCCAAATCCCTGGGGGGCCAGGGCAATGAGCAGTTCTTC.

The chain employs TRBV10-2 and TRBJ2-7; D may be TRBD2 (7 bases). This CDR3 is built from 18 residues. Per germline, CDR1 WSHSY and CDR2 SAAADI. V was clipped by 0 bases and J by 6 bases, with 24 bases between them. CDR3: CASSESTSLLRGASEQYV. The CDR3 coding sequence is TGCGCCAGCAGTGAGTCAACCTCGTTACTCCGGGGGGCATCCGAGCAGTACGTC.

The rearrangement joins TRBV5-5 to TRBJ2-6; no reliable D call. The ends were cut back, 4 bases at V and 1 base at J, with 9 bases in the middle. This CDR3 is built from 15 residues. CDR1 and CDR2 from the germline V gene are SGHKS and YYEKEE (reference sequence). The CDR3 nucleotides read TGTGCCAGCAGCCGCGACGGTTCTGGGGCCAACGTCCTGACTTTC. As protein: CASSRDGSGANVLTF.

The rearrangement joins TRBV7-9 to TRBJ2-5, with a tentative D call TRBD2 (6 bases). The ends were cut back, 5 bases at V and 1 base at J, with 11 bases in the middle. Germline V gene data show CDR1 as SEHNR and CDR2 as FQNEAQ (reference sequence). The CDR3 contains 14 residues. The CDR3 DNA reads TGTGCCAGCAGCATAATAGCGGTCCAAGAGACCCAGTACTTC. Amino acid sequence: CASSIIAVQETQYF.

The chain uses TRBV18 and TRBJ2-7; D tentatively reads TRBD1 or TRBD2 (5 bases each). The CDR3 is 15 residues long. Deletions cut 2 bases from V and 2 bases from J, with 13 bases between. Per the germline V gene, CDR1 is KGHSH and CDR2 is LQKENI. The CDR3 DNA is TGTGCCAGCTCACCAGGGGGTTCCCCTACCTACGAGCAGTACTTC. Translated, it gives CASSPGGSPTYEQYF.

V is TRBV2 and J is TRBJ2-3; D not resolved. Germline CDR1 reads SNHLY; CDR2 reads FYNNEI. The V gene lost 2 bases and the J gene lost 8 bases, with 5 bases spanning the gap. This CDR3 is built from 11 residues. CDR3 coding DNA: TGTGCCAGCAGTGAATTTGGTACGCAGTATTTT. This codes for CASSEFGTQYF.

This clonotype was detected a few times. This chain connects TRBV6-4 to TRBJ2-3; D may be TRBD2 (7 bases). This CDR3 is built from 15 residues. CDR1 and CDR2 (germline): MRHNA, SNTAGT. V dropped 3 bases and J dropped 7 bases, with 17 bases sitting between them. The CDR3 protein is CASSEMRGPLYTQYF. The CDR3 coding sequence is TGTGCCAGCAGTGAAATGCGGGGGCCCTTATATACGCAGTATTTT.

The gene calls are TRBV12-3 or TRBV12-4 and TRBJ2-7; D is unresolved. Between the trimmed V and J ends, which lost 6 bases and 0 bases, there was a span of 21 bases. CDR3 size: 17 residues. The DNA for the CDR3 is TGTGCCAGCAGCTCTCGGGTCTTCCAGCGTCACTCCTACGAGCAGTACTTC. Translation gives CASSSRVFQRHSYEQYF.

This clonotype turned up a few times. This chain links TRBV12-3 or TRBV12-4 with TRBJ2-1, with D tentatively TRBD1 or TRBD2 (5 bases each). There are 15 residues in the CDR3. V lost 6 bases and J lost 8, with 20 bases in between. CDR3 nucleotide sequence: TGTGCCAGCAGAACGGGGCTAGCAGGGCGTGATGAGCAGTTCTTC. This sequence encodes CASRTGLAGRDEQFF.

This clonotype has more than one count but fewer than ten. DNA for the CDR3: TGCAGCGTTGGTGCTAGCGGGAAGAGAGACACCGGGGAGCTGTTTTTT. This encodes CSVGASGKRDTGELFF. J is TRBJ2-2 and V is TRBV29-1; 9 positions agree with TRBD2. V gave up 4 bases and J gave up 3 bases; unmatched junction bases: 9. The germline V gene has CDR1 SQVTM and CDR2 ANQGSEA. The CDR3 runs to 16 residues.

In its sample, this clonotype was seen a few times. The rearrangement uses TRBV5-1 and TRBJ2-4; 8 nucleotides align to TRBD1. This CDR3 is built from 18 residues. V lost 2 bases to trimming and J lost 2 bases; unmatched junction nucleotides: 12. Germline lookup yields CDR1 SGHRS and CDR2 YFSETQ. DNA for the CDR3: TGCGCCAGCAGCTTAGGGACAGGCGGTTTAATCTCCAAAAACATTCAGTACTTC. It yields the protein CASSLGTGGLISKNIQYF. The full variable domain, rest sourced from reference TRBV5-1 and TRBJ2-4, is KAGVTQTPRYLIKTRGQQVTLSCSPISGHRSVSWYQQTPGQGLQFLFEYFSETQRNKGNFPGRFSGRQFSNSRSEMNVSTLELGDSALYLCASSLGTGGLISKNIQYFGAGTRLSVL.

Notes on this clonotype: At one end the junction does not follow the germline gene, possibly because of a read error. In DNA form, the CDR3 reads TGTGCCACCAGCCAAGTGCTTCCTCGGGGCAATGAGCAGTTCTTC. Amino acid sequence: CATSQVLPRGNEQFF. The chain has TRBV7-4 and TRBJ2-1; tentative D call: TRBD2 (5 bases). The CDR3 covers 15 residues. The germline CDR1 and CDR2 sequences are SGHVT and SQSDAQ.

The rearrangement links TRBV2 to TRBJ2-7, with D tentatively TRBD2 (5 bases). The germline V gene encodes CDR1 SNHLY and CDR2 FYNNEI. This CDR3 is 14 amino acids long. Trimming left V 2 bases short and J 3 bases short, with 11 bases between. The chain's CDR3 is CASSESGLHYEQYF. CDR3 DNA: TGTGCCAGCAGTGAAAGCGGCTTACACTACGAGCAGTACTTC.

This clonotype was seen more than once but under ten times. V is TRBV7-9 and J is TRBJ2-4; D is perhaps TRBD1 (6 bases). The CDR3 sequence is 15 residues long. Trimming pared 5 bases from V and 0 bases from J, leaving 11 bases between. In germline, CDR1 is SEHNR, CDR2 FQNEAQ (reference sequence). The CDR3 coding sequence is TGTGCCAGCAGCCGACAGGATCTAGCCAAAAACATTCAGTACTTC. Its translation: CASSRQDLAKNIQYF.